This record covers a single TCR beta chain. Antigen unknown. CDR3 length: 12 residues. Per germline, CDR1 KGHSH and CDR2 LQKENI. V was pared by 6 bases and J by 10 bases, with 13 bases between. This sample was taken from a study of OX40 agonist ivuxolimab in advanced cancers. General study results and limits: Doses of 0.1 to 3.0 mg/kg were accompanied by clonal expansion of CD4+ and CD8+ blood T cells by week 6. Expanded clones belonging to CD8+ T cells outnumbered, on average, those of CD4+. Certain nonresponding patients likewise had low normalized T-cell clonal expansion.

Profiling relied on immunoSEQ multiplex PCR, and the TCRdb table lists in-frame clones only, not all of them. The sample shows about 80,000 clones, just under 85% of them seen only once. The sample consisted of CD4+ or CD8+ T cells sorted from blood, taken in a trial of the OX40 agonist ivuxolimab. The V call is TRBV18, the J call TRBJ2-1, with D perhaps matching TRBD2 (5 bases). The origin of this receptor is an adult with an advanced solid tumor such as melanoma, head and neck, liver or kidney cancer. CDR3 sequence reads: CASSPDPGEQFF. The CDR3, as DNA: TGTGCCAGCTCCCCCGATCCGGGAGAGCAGTTCTTC.